These 2 T cell receptor beta chains were all obtained from the same sample, sequenced in a study of control samples from healthy donors and cancer patients. Libraries were prepared by immunoSEQ multiplex PCR; TCRdb keeps only in-frame clonotypes and omits some of them. The data show more than 140,000 clones, roughly nine tenths seen once. The specimen was blood. Receptor source: a man in his late teens or twenties in good health.

The V call is TRBV2, the J call TRBJ1-1; D perhaps matches TRBD1 (5 bases). Trimming removed 11 bases from V and 1 base from J, with 8 bases in between. Germline V gene sequence: CDR1 SNHLY, CDR2 FYNNEI. CDR3 length: 11 amino acids. CDR3 in amino acids: CAGGGNTEAFF. CDR3 sequence (DNA): TGTGCCGGGGGGGGGAACACTGAAGCTTTCTTT.

The chain links TRBV6-5 to TRBJ1-2; D gene unclear. This CDR3 spans 14 amino acids. Between the trimmed V and J ends, which lost 0 bases and 4 bases, there was a span of 9 bases. Germline assignment: CDR1 MNHEY and CDR2 SVGAGI. The DNA for the CDR3 is TGTGCCAGCAGTTACTCGGAGACTGGCTATGGCTACACCTTC. Its protein product is CASSYSETGYGYTF.